This T cell receptor beta chain was captured in a study of T cell responses to AZD1222 COVID-19 vaccine. General study findings and limits: Repertoires were obtained solely post-peak T cell response. After two AZD1222 doses, spike-specific TCR breadth and depth rose versus day 0. The donor group comprised mostly white British people and more females; the analysis possibly underestimated clonal diversity. Within unmutated variant regions lay the reported targets of nearly half of spike-specific TCRs.

The CDR3 length is 15 residues. Deletions cut 9 bases from V and 1 base from J, with 17 bases between. CDR1 and CDR2 (germline): MDHEN, SYDVKM. Of note for this clone: Its target is unknown.

The protocol was immunoSEQ multiplex PCR, while the TCRdb copy is restricted to in-frame clones and leaves out a portion. The repertoire holds 95,000 to 110,000 clones, about 89% seen once, with 6.6% in the top ten. The J gene is TRBJ2-3, the V gene TRBV28; D not certain. Sequences were derived from peripheral blood, sampled on day 0 of AZD1222 vaccination. The receptor comes from an adult in good health. The CDR3 protein is CASFTSVYGTDTQYF. CDR3 DNA sequence: TGTGCCAGTTTCACATCGGTGTATGGCACAGATACGCAGTATTTT.